These 13 T cell receptor beta chains were all obtained from the same sample, sequenced in a study of glioma-infiltrating T cells after dendritic cell vaccination. Clones were read by immunoSEQ multiplex PCR, and TCRdb kept only the in-frame ones, dropping some. The sample shows roughly 47,000 clones, 65% to 90% of them seen only once. This sample comprised blood, obtained before dendritic cell vaccination. The receptors stem from a human donor with glioblastoma.

The chain uses TRBV6-1 and TRBJ2-1; 7 bases are a match to TRBD2. CDR3 size: 15 residues. Germline-derived CDR1 and CDR2 are MNHNS and SASEGT. The ends lost 6 bases at V and 3 bases at J; junction bases unmatched: 8. Here the CDR3 reads CASRATSTNYNEQFF. CDR3 in DNA: TGTGCCAGCAGGGCGACTAGCACGAACTACAATGAGCAGTTCTTC.

This chain uses TRBV7-9 with TRBJ1-2, with D possibly being TRBD1 (5 bases). Germline-derived CDR1 and CDR2 are SEHNR and FQNEAQ (reference sequence). The ends were cut back, 4 bases at V and 7 bases at J, with 10 bases in the middle. The CDR3 sequence is 12 residues long. The CDR3 spells CASSSRTLGYTF. The CDR3 DNA is TGTGCCAGCAGCTCCCGGACACTTGGCTACACCTTC.

The chain joins TRBV11-2 to TRBJ2-3, with TRBD2 matching 8 bases. The CDR3 is made up of 16 amino acids. J lost 2 bases, V lost 1 base, and 5 bases had no gene match. The germline gives CDR1 SGHAT, CDR2 FQNNGV. As DNA, the CDR3 is TGTGCCAGCAGCTTAGGCCTACTAGCGGTCACAGATACGCAGTATTTT. Translated, it gives CASSLGLLAVTDTQYF. The complete variable domain, with remaining parts taken from reference TRBV11-2 and TRBJ2-3, reads EAGVAQSPRYKIIEKRQSVAFWCNPISGHATLYWYQQILGQGPKLLIQFQNNGVVDDSQLPKDRFSAERLKGVDSTLKIQPAKLEDSAVYLCASSLGLLAVTDTQYFGPGTRLTVL.

The J gene is TRBJ2-5, the V gene TRBV5-1; 9 nucleotides line up with TRBD1. This CDR3 comprises 14 residues. Trimming cost V 4 bases and J 5 bases; bases outside gene matches: 6. CDR1 SGHRS and CDR2 YFSETQ come from the germline V gene. The CDR3 DNA sequence: TGCGCCAGCAGCGAAACCGGGACAGGGGAGACCCAGTACTTC. Amino acids: CASSETGTGETQYF.

This clone showed up just once. The V and J genes are TRBV27 and TRBJ1-6, with 10 nucleotides matching TRBD1. The V gene end was trimmed by 2 bases and the J gene end by 10 bases; junction bases not matched to a gene: 8. This CDR3 has 16 amino acids. Germline-derived CDR1 and CDR2 are MNHEY and SMNVEV (reference sequence). The CDR3 loop reads CASSLRTGGTGSPLHF. CDR3 sequence (DNA): TGTGCCAGCAGTTTACGGACAGGGGGAACGGGGTCACCCCTCCACTTT.

Turning to this clone: At the DNA level, this CDR3 is encoded by other sequences in the same sample as well. The chain combines TRBV28 with TRBJ1-4, with 7 bases fitting TRBD1. CDR3 length: 15 amino acids. The germline gives CDR1 MDHEN, CDR2 SYDVKM. After removal of 6 bases from V and 4 bases from J, the junction contained 8 bases not matched to a gene. The CDR3 reads CASRFTGAVNEKLFF. CDR3 nucleotides: TGTGCCAGCAGGTTCACAGGGGCGGTTAATGAAAAACTGTTTTTT.

The CDR3 nucleotides read TGCGCCAGCAGTTTGTCCGCTAGCGGGGGTAATGAGCAGTTCTTC. Encoded protein: CASSLSASGGNEQFF. This chain joins TRBV5-1 and TRBJ2-1; TRBD2 matches 10 bases. This CDR3 comprises 15 residues. J gave up 7 bases and V 5 bases, and 9 bases lay outside the gene matches. CDR1 is SGHRS, CDR2 YFSETQ, per germline.

J is TRBJ2-1 and V is TRBV5-1; 11 nucleotides match TRBD2. CDR1 SGHRS and CDR2 YFSETQ come from the germline V gene. The CDR3 runs 16 residues. V was clipped by 6 bases and J by 5 bases; unmatched bases: 10. This chain's CDR3 is CASTTGSSGGHNEQFF. DNA for the CDR3: TGCGCCAGCACAACGGGGTCTAGCGGGGGGCACAATGAGCAGTTCTTC.

This rearrangement joins TRBV19 to TRBJ1-2; possibly TRBD1 for D (5 bases). Trimming shortened V by 3 bases and J by 3 bases, and 11 bases separated the two germline ends. CDR3 size: 14 residues. Germline V gene lookup returns CDR1 LNHDA and CDR2 SQIVND (reference sequence). CDR3 coding DNA: TGTGCCAGTAGTATCGTCGACAGAGACTATGGCTACACCTTC. This encodes CASSIVDRDYGYTF.

Concerning this clone: A read error may produce the germline difference seen at one junction end. This chain uses TRBV7-7 with TRBJ1-1; TRBD1 aligns across 10 bases. The CDR3 extends over 16 amino acids. Germline CDR1 SSHAT, CDR2 FNYEAQ (reference sequence). This chain's CDR3 is CASSPLRQGAGTEAFF. In DNA, the CDR3 is TGTGCTAGCAGCCCCCTTAGACAGGGGGCTGGCACTGAAGCTTTCTTT.

This chain joins TRBV7-2 and TRBJ1-2; D gene uncertain. V was shortened by 1 base and J by 6 bases, with 9 bases between the two germline ends. Germline V gene sequence: CDR1 SGHTA, CDR2 FQGNSA. This CDR3 is built from 13 residues. CDR3 region: CASSLGAGDGYTF. CDR3 sequence (DNA): TGTGCCAGCAGCTTAGGGGCGGGCGATGGCTACACCTTC.

The gene calls are TRBV5-1 and TRBJ2-5, with 7 positions matching TRBD2. The CDR3 is 15 residues long. The germline V gene has CDR1 SGHRS and CDR2 YFSETQ. The J segment lost 2 bases and the V segment lost 4 bases, leaving 8 bases of the junction unmatched. The CDR3 DNA sequence: TGCGCCAGCAGCGCCTACGCTAGCGGTCAAGAGACCCAGTACTTC. The encoded protein is CASSAYASGQETQYF. The full variable domain, in which reference TRBV5-1 and TRBJ2-5 provide the parts outside the CDR3, is KAGVTQTPRYLIKTRGQQVTLSCSPISGHRSVSWYQQTPGQGLQFLFEYFSETQRNKGNFPGRFSGRQFSNSRSEMNVSTLELGDSALYLCASSAYASGQETQYFGPGTRLLVL.

The V and J genes are TRBV21-1 and TRBJ1-2; the table's D call of TRBD1 was not tested on the DNA. TRBV21-1 is deemed a pseudogene. The CDR3 is made up of 18 amino acids. This CDR3 reads CASSKGNRDRGPWDGYTF. The CDR3 DNA sequence: TGTGCCAGCAGCAAAGGGAACCGGGACAGGGGCCCGTGGGATGGCTACACCTTC.